The T cell receptor (beta chain) described here comes from a study of blood T cell repertoires in COVID-19. Background on the study: COVID-19 samples collected from the United States, Italy and Spain covered acute and convalescent phases.

CDR3 length: 16 amino acids. V was pared by 5 bases and J by 5 bases, with 10 bases of the junction left unmatched. Germline values: CDR1 SGHVS, CDR2 FNYEAQ. Per the authors' pipeline: It was from reference gene primer amplification that nucleated cell counts were estimated. Data came from immunoSEQ multiplex PCR; TCRdb stores just in-frame clones and leaves some out. That table supplies the V and J calls and clone size; D and trimming were determined from the DNA. This sample has some 450,000 clones, with roughly 89% found just once. The rearrangement uses TRBV7-6 and TRBJ1-4; TRBD1 matches at 8 bases. Sample: peripheral blood. The sequence was collected from a man aged 18-30 years with COVID-19, enrolled during active disease. The CDR3 DNA follows: TGTGCCAGCAGCCCAGGGGGCGGTACGGGCAATGAAAAACTGTTTTTT. Protein: CASSPGGGTGNEKLFF.